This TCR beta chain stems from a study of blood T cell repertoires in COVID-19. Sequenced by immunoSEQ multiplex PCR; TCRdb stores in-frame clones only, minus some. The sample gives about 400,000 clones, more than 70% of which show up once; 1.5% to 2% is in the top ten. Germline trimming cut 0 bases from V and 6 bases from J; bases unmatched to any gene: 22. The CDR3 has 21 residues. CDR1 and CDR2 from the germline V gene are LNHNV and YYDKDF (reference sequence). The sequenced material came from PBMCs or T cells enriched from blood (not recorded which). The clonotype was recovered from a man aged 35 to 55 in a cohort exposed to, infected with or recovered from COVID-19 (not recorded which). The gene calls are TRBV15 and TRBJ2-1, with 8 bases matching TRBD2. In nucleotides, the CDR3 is TGTGCCACCAGCAGAGATCAGCCCGGTAGGAGCGGGAGCTTGAGGGGCAATGAGCAGTTCTTC. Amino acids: CATSRDQPGRSGSLRGNEQFF.